This T cell receptor (beta chain) was retrieved from a study of T cells after posttransplantation cyclophosphamide. Between the trimmed V and J ends, which lost 1 base and 2 bases, there was a span of 10 bases. CDR3 size: 15 residues. The germline gives CDR1 SGHVS, CDR2 FQNEAQ. Control samples came 1 year after myeloablative marrow transplants with methotrexate plus calcineurin inhibitor. Judged by abundance, this clone is medium-sized. Its antigen is still unknown. Points from the study as a whole: Donor-recipient repertoire similarity was low at 1-2 months, rising over year one.

Sequenced by immunoSEQ multiplex PCR; TCRdb stores in-frame clones only, minus some. This sample has 20,000 to 25,000 clones, with 80% to 90% found just once. This chain links TRBV7-8 with TRBJ2-3; TRBD1 is a possible D gene (5 bases). This TCR was recovered from a female patient between 30 and 39 years old who received an allogeneic stem cell transplant from an unrelated donor, was CMV-positive, and had acute and chronic GVHD. Some T cells may arise from the graft donor. Material: PBMCs, obtained approximately twelve months after allogeneic stem cell transplant with calcineurin inhibitor and methotrexate. The CDR3 reads CASSLGTGLTDTQYF. DNA for the CDR3: TGTGCCAGCAGCTTAGGTACAGGCCTCACAGATACGCAGTATTTT. Full variable domain (missing parts from reference TRBV7-8 and TRBJ2-3): GAGVSQSPRYKVAKRGQDVALRCDPISGHVSLFWYQQALGQGPEFLTYFQNEAQLDKSGLPSDRFFAERPEGSVSTLKIQRTQQEDSAVYLCASSLGTGLTDTQYFGPGTRLTVL.